These T cell receptor beta chains were read from a single sample in a study of blood T cell repertoires in COVID-19. TCRdb's table, derived via immunoSEQ multiplex PCR, lists solely in-frame clones and lacks some. The table lists about 88,000 clones, 90% of them singletons. The sequencing input was peripheral blood. The receptors come from a man in his 60s with acute or convalescent COVID-19. Both conserved end residues are part of each CDR3. Fields, in order: D gene, J gene, V gene, clone size, CDR3 DNA, CDR3 protein. D genes are given only for firm matches. A clone size is listed for some rows: how often the clone was seen (once, few, many), or a class if it is expanded.

TRBD1,TRBJ2-7,TRBV7-8,-,TGTGCCAGCAGCTTAGGTCTACAGGGGGCGAACGAGCAGTACTTC,CASSLGLQGANEQYF
-,TRBJ1-1,TRBV19,-,TGTGCCAGTAGTATGGCCAGGGTGAACACTGAAGCTTTCTTT,CASSMARVNTEAFF
-,TRBJ2-2,TRBV11-1,-,TGTGCCAGCAGCTCTAGAGCGAGGGGGGAGCTGTTTTTT,CASSSRARGELFF
-,TRBJ1-3,TRBV25-1,-,TGTGCCAGCAGTGAATACGCAGGCTCTGGAAACACCATATATTTT,CASSEYAGSGNTIYF
TRBD2,TRBJ2-7,TRBV2,-,TGTGCCAGCAGTGGGTCGGGAGGGGGGTACGAGCAGTACTTC,CASSGSGGGYEQYF
-,TRBJ1-2,TRBV4-3,-,TGCGCCAGCAGCCAAGGCCCGAGCGGTAGAGGCTATGGCTACACCTTC,CASSQGPSGRGYGYTF
-,TRBJ1-6,TRBV14,few,TGTGCCAGCAGCCTTTGGGGACTCCAGAGCCCGTATAATTCACCCCTCCACTTT,CASSLWGLQSPYNSPLHF
-,TRBJ2-1,TRBV3-1/TRBV3-2,-,TGTGCCAGCAGCCAAGGCCGGGATCTCGGTAATGAGCAGTTCTTC,CASSQGRDLGNEQFF
TRBD1,TRBJ1-2,TRBV6-5,-,TGTGCCAGCAGAGACGACAGGGGGGCCTCAGATGGCTACACCTTC,CASRDDRGASDGYTF
-,TRBJ2-2,TRBV19,-,TGTGCCAGTAGTATTTATCTAGCTAACACCGGGGAGCTGTTTTTT,CASSIYLANTGELFF
-,TRBJ2-5,TRBV18,few,TGTGCCAGCTCACCAGGGGGGAGTGGCGAGACCCAGTACTTC,CASSPGGSGETQYF
-,TRBJ2-5,TRBV28,once,TGTGCCAGCAGTCGATACGCAACAGGGGCGGGGGAGACCCAGTACTTC,CASSRYATGAGETQYF
-,TRBJ1-6,TRBV28,-,TGTGCCAGCAGACATAGGACTAGCTCCTATAATTCACCCCTCCACTTT,CASRHRTSSYNSPLHF
-,TRBJ2-1,TRBV7-8,-,TGTGCCAGCAGCTTAGTAGAGGGGGTTATTTACAATGAGCAGTTCTTC,CASSLVEGVIYNEQFF
-,TRBJ2-5,TRBV7-2,-,TGTGCCAGCAGCTTAGTATCAGGGGCAGAGACCCAGTACTTC,CASSLVSGAETQYF
-,TRBJ1-4,TRBV19,-,TGTGCCAGCCGACATGTTCTTGAGAATGAAAAACTGTTTTTT,CASRHVLENEKLFF
-,TRBJ1-5,TRBV19,-,TGTGCCAGTAGTATCCCGGCGGACATCTATAGCAATCAGCCCCAGCATTTT,CASSIPADIYSNQPQHF
-,TRBJ2-7,TRBV11-3,-,TGTGCCAGCAGCCGAACAGGTTCCTACGAGCAGTACTTC,CASSRTGSYEQYF
TRBD2,TRBJ2-5,TRBV7-3,-,TGTGCCAGCAGTATAGCGGGAGGGCCCCAAGAGACCCAGTACTTC,CASSIAGGPQETQYF
TRBD1,TRBJ2-1,TRBV29-1,once,TGCAGCGTAGAACCACGGGACAGGGTACAATTAATTCAGTTCTTC,CSVEPRDRVQLIQFF
-,TRBJ2-1,TRBV6-2/TRBV6-3,many,TGTGCCAGCAGTTATACTAAATACAATGAGCAGTTCTTC,CASSYTKYNEQFF
-,TRBJ1-2,TRBV7-2,-,TGTGCCAGCAGCCTTAACACGGGGATCCTGGACTATGGCTACACCTTC,CASSLNTGILDYGYTF
TRBD1,TRBJ1-4,TRBV29-1,-,TGCAGCGTTGAATTGACAGGGAATGAAAAACTGTTTTTT,CSVELTGNEKLFF
TRBD2,TRBJ2-1,TRBV2,-,TGTGCCAGCAGACCTAGCGGGATCTTCTATGAGCAGTTCTTC,CASRPSGIFYEQFF
-,TRBJ2-1,TRBV2,-,TGTGCCAGCAGGTATAGAGTAGCCGACAATGAGCAGTTCTTC,CASRYRVADNEQFF
TRBD1,TRBJ2-5,TRBV11-2,-,TGTGCCAGCAGCTTACGAGGGGGCCGATTTTCCGACGGGGAGACCCAGTACTTC,CASSLRGGRFSDGETQYF
-,TRBJ2-5,TRBV12-3/TRBV12-4,-,TGTGCCAGCAGTTTTGAAGGCGGGAAGACCCAGTACTTC,CASSFEGGKTQYF
-,TRBJ2-3,TRBV5-5,-,TGTGCCAGCAGCTTGGACAGTTCCACAGATACGCAGTATTTT,CASSLDSSTDTQYF
-,TRBJ2-5,TRBV7-6,-,TGTGCCAGCAGTCCCGAGGGAGACTACCAAGAGACCCAGTACTTC,CASSPEGDYQETQYF
-,TRBJ2-5,TRBV24-1,-,TGTGCCACCAGCCGGGGTAGAGGGGAGACCCAGTACTTC,CATSRGRGETQYF
TRBD1,TRBJ1-2,TRBV7-9,once,TGTGCCAGCAGCCCAAGACAGGGTGTCGCCTATGGCTACACCTTC,CASSPRQGVAYGYTF